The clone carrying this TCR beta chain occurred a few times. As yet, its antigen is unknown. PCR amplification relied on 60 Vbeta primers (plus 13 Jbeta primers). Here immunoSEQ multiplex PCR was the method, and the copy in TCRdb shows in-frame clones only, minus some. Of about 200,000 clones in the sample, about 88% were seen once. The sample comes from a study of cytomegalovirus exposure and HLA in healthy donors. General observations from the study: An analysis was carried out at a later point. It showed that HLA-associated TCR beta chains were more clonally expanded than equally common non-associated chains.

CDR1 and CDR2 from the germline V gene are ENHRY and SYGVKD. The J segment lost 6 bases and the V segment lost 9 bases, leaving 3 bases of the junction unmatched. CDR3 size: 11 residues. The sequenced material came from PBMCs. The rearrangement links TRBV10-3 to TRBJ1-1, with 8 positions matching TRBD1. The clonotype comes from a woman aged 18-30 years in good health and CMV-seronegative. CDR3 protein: CAITGGAEAFF. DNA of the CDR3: TGTGCCATTACAGGGGGGGCTGAAGCTTTCTTT.